The 13 T cell receptor beta chains below were found in one sample sequenced in a study of cytomegalovirus exposure and HLA in healthy donors. PCR involved 60 Vbeta and 13 Jbeta primers. Libraries were prepared by immunoSEQ multiplex PCR; TCRdb keeps only in-frame clonotypes and omits some of them. Found here are around 150,000 clones, 82% of them singletons; the top ten hold roughly 1.6%. Sequencing input: PBMCs. The receptors come from a girl between 5 and 17 years old in good health and CMV-seropositive.

The CDR3 sequence is CASAKGQYTDTQYF. For the CDR3, the DNA is TGTGCCAGCGCCAAAGGACAATACACAGATACGCAGTATTTT. The V gene is TRBV6-1, the J gene TRBJ2-3; D may be TRBD1 (5 bases). V shed 8 bases and J shed 2 bases, with 14 bases lying between them. CDR1 is MNHNS, CDR2 SASEGT, per germline. The CDR3 runs 14 residues.

The chain employs TRBV19 and TRBJ2-7; TRBD1 aligns across 8 bases. CDR1 and CDR2 (germline): LNHDA, SQIVND (reference sequence). After removal of 3 bases from V and 2 bases from J, the junction contained 6 bases not matched to a gene. This CDR3 is built from 15 residues. Here the CDR3 reads CASSIWNRGAYEQYF. Written as DNA, the CDR3 is TGTGCCAGTAGTATTTGGAACAGGGGGGCCTACGAGCAGTACTTC.

The rearrangement links TRBV2 to TRBJ2-7, with 9 bases fitting TRBD1. CDR3 size: 14 residues. CDR1 and CDR2 from the germline V gene are SNHLY and FYNNEI. Germline trimming cut 11 bases from V and 0 bases from J; bases unmatched to any gene: 8. The CDR3 is CAGNGQGISYEQYF. DNA for the CDR3: TGTGCCGGCAACGGACAGGGGATCTCCTACGAGCAGTACTTC.

This chain connects TRBV6-1 to TRBJ2-1, with 8 bases that match TRBD1. Germline loops: CDR1 MNHNS, CDR2 SASEGT. The trim removed 0 bases at V and 5 bases at J, leaving 0 bases unmatched. The CDR3 runs 14 residues. The CDR3 protein is CASSEADRDNEQFF. The CDR3 bases are TGTGCCAGCAGTGAAGCGGACAGGGACAATGAGCAGTTCTTC.

The chain employs TRBV9 and TRBJ2-1, with 11 bases fitting TRBD2. V gave up 0 bases and J gave up 11 bases; unmatched junction bases: 10. The CDR3 is 16 amino acids. Germline assignment: CDR1 SGDLS and CDR2 YYNGEE. CDR3 in DNA: TGTGCCAGCAGCGTAGAGCCGACTAGCGGGGTAATGAAGCAGTTCTTC. Encoded protein: CASSVEPTSGVMKQFF.

Notes on this clone: The sample carries other DNA sequences with the same CDR3. The V and J genes are TRBV29-1 and TRBJ2-5, with 11 bases that match TRBD1. The CDR3 has 14 residues. With 4 bases clipped from V and 1 base from J, the junction kept 2 bases outside the gene matches. From germline, CDR1 is SQVTM and CDR2 ANQGSEA. The CDR3 DNA follows: TGCAGCGTTGGAGGGACAGGGGGCCAAGAGACCCAGTACTTC. Amino acids: CSVGGTGGQETQYF. Looking up the rest from reference TRBV29-1 and TRBJ2-5 gives the full variable domain: SAVISQKPSRDICQRGTSLTIQCQVDSQVTMMFWYRQQPGQSLTLIATANQGSEATYESGFVIDKFPISRPNLTFSTLTVSNMSPEDSSIYLCSVGGTGGQETQYFGPGTRLLVL.

J is TRBJ2-1 and V is TRBV6-1; TRBD2 might be the D (6 bases). The CDR3 covers 14 residues. Germline assignment: CDR1 MNHNS and CDR2 SASEGT. With 6 bases removed from V and 10 bases from J, the gap between germline ends came to 19 bases. The CDR3 nucleotides read TGTGCCAGCAGCGGACTACGCCATGTAAACGAGCAGTTCTTC. This translates into CASSGLRHVNEQFF.

The rearrangement joins TRBV28 to TRBJ2-1; TRBD2 aligns across 9 bases. The CDR3 extends over 14 amino acids. The germline V gene has CDR1 MDHEN and CDR2 SYDVKM. Losses at the gene ends were 2 bases for V and 6 bases for J; bases not matched to a gene: 2. CDR3 DNA: TGTGCCAGCAGTTTACGACTAGCGGCCAATGAGCAGTTCTTC. It encodes CASSLRLAANEQFF. The complete variable domain, with remaining parts taken from reference TRBV28 and TRBJ2-1, reads DVKVTQSSRYLVKRTGEKVFLECVQDMDHENMFWYRQDPGLGLRLIYFSYDVKMKEKGDIPEGYSVSREKKERFSLILESASTNQTSMYLCASSLRLAANEQFFGPGTRLTVL.

Worth noting for this clone: The same CDR3 arises from other DNA sequences in this sample as well. The J gene is TRBJ1-1, the V gene TRBV11-3, with D maybe TRBD1 (5 bases). The germline CDR1 and CDR2 sequences are SGHNT and YENEEA. The V and J ends lost 5 bases and 2 bases respectively, with 9 bases between them. This CDR3 is built from 13 residues. CDR3 in amino acids: CASSLDSNTEAFF. The CDR3 DNA reads as TGTGCCAGCAGCCTTGACAGTAACACTGAAGCTTTCTTT. The variable domain in full, completed from reference TRBV11-3 and TRBJ1-1, reads EAGVVQSPRYKIIEKKQPVAFWCNPISGHNTLYWYLQNLGQGPELLIRYENEEAVDDSQLPKDRFSAERLKGVDSTLKIQPAELGDSAVYLCASSLDSNTEAFFGQGTRLTVV.

The chain uses TRBV7-2 and TRBJ2-5, with 10 bases matching TRBD1. V lost 4 bases and J lost 4; bases outside the gene matches: 3. The germline V gene encodes CDR1 SGHTA and CDR2 FQGNSA. The CDR3 covers 14 residues. CDR3 residues: CASSSDRGVETQYF. CDR3 DNA: TGTGCCAGCAGCTCGGACAGGGGGGTAGAGACCCAGTACTTC.

The rearrangement joins TRBV7-2 to TRBJ1-2; TRBD1 might be the D (5 bases). V was shortened by 5 bases and J by 4 bases, with 8 bases between the two germline ends. Per the germline V gene, CDR1 is SGHTA and CDR2 is FQGNSA. This CDR3 is built from 12 residues. The CDR3 bases are TGTGCCAGCAGCCGCGACAGCTATGGCTACACCTTC. Translated, it gives CASSRDSYGYTF.

The chain links TRBV15 to TRBJ1-2; 11 bases are shared with TRBD1. J lost 11 bases, V lost 4 bases, and 9 bases had no gene match. Germline V gene sequence: CDR1 LNHNV, CDR2 YYDKDF (reference sequence). CDR3 length: 14 residues. The CDR3: CATSKFGQGAKYTF. The CDR3 coding sequence is TGTGCCACCAGCAAGTTTGGACAGGGGGCAAAGTACACCTTC.

The chain is built from TRBV7-3 and TRBJ2-5; tentatively, D is TRBD1 (7 bases). The germline gives CDR1 SGHTA, CDR2 FQGTGA. V was trimmed by 6 bases and J by 5 bases, leaving 13 bases between them. The length of the CDR3 is 13 residues. The CDR3 is CASSQAGGETQYF. CDR3 DNA sequence: TGTGCCAGCAGTCAGGCAGGGGGGGAGACCCAGTACTTC.